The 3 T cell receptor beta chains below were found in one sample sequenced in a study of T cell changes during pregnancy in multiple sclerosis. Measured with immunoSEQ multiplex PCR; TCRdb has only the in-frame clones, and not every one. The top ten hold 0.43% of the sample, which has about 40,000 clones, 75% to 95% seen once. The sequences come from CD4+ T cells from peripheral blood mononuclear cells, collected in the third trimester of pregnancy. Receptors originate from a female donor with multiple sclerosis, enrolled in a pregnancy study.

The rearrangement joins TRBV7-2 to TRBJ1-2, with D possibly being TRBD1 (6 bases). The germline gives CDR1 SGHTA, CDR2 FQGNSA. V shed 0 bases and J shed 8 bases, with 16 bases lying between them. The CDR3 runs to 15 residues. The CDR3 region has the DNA TGTGCCAGCAGCTTAGCGGGGGCGCTTCCGGGGGGCTACACCTTC. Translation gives CASSLAGALPGGYTF.

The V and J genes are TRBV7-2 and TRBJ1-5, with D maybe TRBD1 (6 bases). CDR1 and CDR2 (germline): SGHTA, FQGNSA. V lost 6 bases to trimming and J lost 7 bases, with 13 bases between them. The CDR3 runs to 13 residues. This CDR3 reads CASSLRGNQPQHF. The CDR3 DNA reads TGTGCCAGCAGTCTAAGGGGGAACCAGCCCCAGCATTTT. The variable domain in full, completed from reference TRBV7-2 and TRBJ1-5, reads GAGVSQSPSNKVTEKGKDVELRCDPISGHTALYWYRQSLGQGLEFLIYFQGNSAPDKSGLPSDRFSAERTGGSVSTLTIQRTQQEDSAVYLCASSLRGNQPQHFGDGTRLSIL.

This CDR3 reads CATGTGLYEQYF. DNA for the CDR3: TGTGCCACCGGGACAGGGCTCTACGAGCAGTACTTC. The V gene is TRBV19, the J gene TRBJ2-7; the match to TRBD1 covers 9 bases. CDR1 and CDR2 (germline): LNHDA, SQIVND (reference sequence). The CDR3 extends over 12 amino acids. With 10 bases clipped from V and 3 bases from J, the junction kept 4 bases outside the gene matches.